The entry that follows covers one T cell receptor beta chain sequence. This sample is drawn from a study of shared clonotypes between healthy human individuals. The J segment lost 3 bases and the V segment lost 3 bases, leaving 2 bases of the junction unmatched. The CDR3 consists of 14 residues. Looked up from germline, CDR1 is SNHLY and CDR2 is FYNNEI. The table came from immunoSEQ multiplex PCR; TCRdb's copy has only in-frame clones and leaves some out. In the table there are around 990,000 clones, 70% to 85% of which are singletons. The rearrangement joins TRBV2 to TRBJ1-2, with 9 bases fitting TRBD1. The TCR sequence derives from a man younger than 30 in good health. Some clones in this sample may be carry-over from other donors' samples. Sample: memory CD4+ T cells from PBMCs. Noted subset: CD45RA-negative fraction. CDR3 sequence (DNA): TGTGCCAGCAGTGACGACAGGGGGGACTATGGCTACACCTTC. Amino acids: CASSDDRGDYGYTF. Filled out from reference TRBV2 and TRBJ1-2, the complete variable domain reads EPEVTQTPSHQVTQMGQEVILRCVPISNHLYFYWYRQILGQKVEFLVSFYNNEISEKSEIFDDQFSVERPDGSNFTLKIRSTKLEDSAMYFCASSDDRGDYGYTFGSGTRLTVV.